A single T cell receptor beta chain is shown here with its context. In the original processing: Amplified reference gene primers provided the basis for estimating nucleated cell counts. Profiling relied on immunoSEQ multiplex PCR, and the TCRdb table lists in-frame clones only, not all of them. Clone size and the V and J calls come from that table; the DNA yielded D and trimming. This table holds tens of thousands of clones, 85% to 90% found once. This specimen belongs to a study of blood T cell repertoires in COVID-19. Study background: Italy, Spain and the United States were the sources of the convalescent and acute COVID-19 samples. The cDNA or gDNA used as material had been derived from T cells, B-cell-depleted T cells, or PBMCs.

Germline V gene data show CDR1 as MDHEN and CDR2 as SYDVKM. This CDR3 is 15 amino acids long. The ends were cut back, 6 bases at V and 0 bases at J, with 15 bases in the middle. V gene TRBV28 combines with J gene TRBJ2-7; maybe TRBD2 (5 bases). Sequenced: peripheral blood. This TCR was recovered from a woman at least 80 years old with active COVID-19. Written as DNA, the CDR3 is TGTGCCAGCAGCCCCGGGATAATCAGCTCCTACGAGCAGTACTTC. Encoded protein: CASSPGIISSYEQYF.